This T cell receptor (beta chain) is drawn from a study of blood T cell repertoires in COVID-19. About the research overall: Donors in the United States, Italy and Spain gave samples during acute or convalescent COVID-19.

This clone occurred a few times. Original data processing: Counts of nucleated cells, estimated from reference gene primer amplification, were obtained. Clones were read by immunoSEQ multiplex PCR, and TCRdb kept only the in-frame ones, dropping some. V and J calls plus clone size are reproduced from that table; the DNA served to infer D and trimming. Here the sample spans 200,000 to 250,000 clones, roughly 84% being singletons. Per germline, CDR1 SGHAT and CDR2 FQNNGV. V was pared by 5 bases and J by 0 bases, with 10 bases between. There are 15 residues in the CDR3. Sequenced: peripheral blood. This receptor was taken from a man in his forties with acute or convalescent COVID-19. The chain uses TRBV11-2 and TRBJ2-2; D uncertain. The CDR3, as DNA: TGTGCCAGCAGCCCCCGGGTAGCGAACACCGGGGAGCTGTTTTTT. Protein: CASSPRVANTGELFF.